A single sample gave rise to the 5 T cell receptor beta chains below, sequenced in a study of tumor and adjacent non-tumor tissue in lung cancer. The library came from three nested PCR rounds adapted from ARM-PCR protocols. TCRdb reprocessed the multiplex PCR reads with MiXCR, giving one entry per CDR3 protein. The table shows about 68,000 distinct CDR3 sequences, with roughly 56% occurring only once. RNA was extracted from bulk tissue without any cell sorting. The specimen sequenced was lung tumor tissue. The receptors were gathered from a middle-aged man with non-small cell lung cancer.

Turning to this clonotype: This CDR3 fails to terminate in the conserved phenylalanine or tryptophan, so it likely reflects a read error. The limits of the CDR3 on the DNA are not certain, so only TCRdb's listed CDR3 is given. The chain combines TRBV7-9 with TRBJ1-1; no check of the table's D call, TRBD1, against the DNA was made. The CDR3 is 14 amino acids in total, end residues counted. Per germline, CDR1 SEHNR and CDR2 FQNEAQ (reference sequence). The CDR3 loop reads CASGWGGGRKPSFL.

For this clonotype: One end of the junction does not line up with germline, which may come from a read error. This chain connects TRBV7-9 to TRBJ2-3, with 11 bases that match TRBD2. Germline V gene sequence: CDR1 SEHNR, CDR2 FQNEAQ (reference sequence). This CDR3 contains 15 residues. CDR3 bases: TGTGCCAGCAGCCTCTTAGCGGGAGGGACAGATACGCACTATTTT. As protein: CASSLLAGGTDTHYF. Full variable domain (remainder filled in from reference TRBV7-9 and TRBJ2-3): DTGVSQNPRHKITKRGQNVTFRCDPISEHNRLYWYRQTLGQGPEFLTYFQNEAQLEKSRLLSDRFSAERPKGSFSTLEIQRTEQGDSAMYLCASSLLAGGTDTHYFGPGTRLTVL.

CDR3 coding DNA: TGTGCCAGCAGTGGCGGCAGGACGCTGTCGAGGAACAATCAGCCCCAGCATTTT. Its translation: CASSGGRTLSRNNQPQHF. The chain couples TRBV2 to TRBJ1-5; no definite D call. CDR3 length: 18 residues. With 4 bases removed from V and 3 bases from J, the gap between germline ends came to 22 bases. Germline V lookup: CDR1 SNHLY, CDR2 FYNNEI.

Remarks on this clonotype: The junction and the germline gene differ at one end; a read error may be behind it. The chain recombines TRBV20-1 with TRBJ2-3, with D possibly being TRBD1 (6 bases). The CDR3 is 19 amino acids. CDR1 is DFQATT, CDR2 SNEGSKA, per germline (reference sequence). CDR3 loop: CSASNRERRTHIATYTQYF. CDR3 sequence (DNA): TGCAGTGCTAGTAACAGGGAAAGGAGAACACACATAGCCACATATACGCAGTATTTT.

The CDR3 here is CANSLVPNRSTGELFF. In DNA form, the CDR3 reads TGTGCCAACAGCCTGGTCCCCAACCGGAGTACCGGGGAGCTGTTTTTT. The chain links TRBV12-3 or TRBV12-4 to TRBJ2-2, with unresolved D. The V gene lost 10 bases and the J gene lost 5 bases, with 23 bases spanning the gap. This CDR3 spans 16 amino acids.